The 9 T cell receptor beta chains presented below share a single source sample, sequenced in a study of T cell responses to AZD1222 COVID-19 vaccine. Profiling relied on immunoSEQ multiplex PCR, and the TCRdb table lists in-frame clones only, not all of them. The sample holds 75,000 to 100,000 clones, around 90% seen once. Material: peripheral blood, obtained on day 0 of AZD1222 vaccination. The receptors come from an adult in good health.

This clone was observed once. The CDR3 region is CSVGTSQETQYF. The DNA for the CDR3 is TGCAGCGTTGGGACTAGCCAAGAGACCCAGTACTTC. The V call is TRBV29-1, the J call TRBJ2-5; 7 bases map to TRBD2. The CDR3 runs 12 residues. Germline CDR1 SQVTM, CDR2 ANQGSEA. With 4 bases clipped from V and 1 base from J, the junction kept 0 bases outside the gene matches.

The gene calls are TRBV28 and TRBJ2-3, with TRBD2 matching 8 bases. This CDR3 spans 17 amino acids. V dropped 7 bases and J dropped 0; count of bases not matched to a gene: 12. CDR1 and CDR2 (germline): MDHEN, SYDVKM. In DNA form, the CDR3 reads TGTGCCAGCAACGCCCCTGGGGCTAGCGGGAGCACAGATACGCAGTATTTT. This translates into CASNAPGASGSTDTQYF.

A note on this clone: A junction end diverges from the germline sequence, so it may reflect a read error. This chain connects TRBV7-9 to TRBJ2-3, with no clear D. This CDR3 comprises 12 residues. Germline assignment: CDR1 SEHNR and CDR2 FQNEAQ (reference sequence). The CDR3 reads CASSTFTNTQYF. In nucleotides, the CDR3 is TGTGCCAGCAGCACATTCACAAATACGCAGTATTTT.

The chain combines TRBV28 with TRBJ2-3; D is undetermined. Germline lookup yields CDR1 MDHEN and CDR2 SYDVKM. The CDR3 is 12 residues long. Trimming removed 4 bases from V and 6 bases from J, with 8 bases in between. This CDR3 reads CASSYYVDTQYF. CDR3 sequence (DNA): TGTGCCAGCAGTTACTACGTGGATACGCAGTATTTT.

The chain couples TRBV6-1 to TRBJ2-5, with D possibly TRBD2 on 6 matching bases. Germline CDR1 and CDR2: MNHNS and SASEGT. CDR3 length: 16 amino acids. The V and J ends lost 4 bases and 5 bases respectively, with 20 bases between them. The CDR3: CASSAFTGTGRETQYF. The CDR3 DNA is TGTGCCAGCAGTGCTTTTACCGGGACTGGGAGGGAGACCCAGTACTTC.

The J gene is TRBJ1-4, the V gene TRBV10-3; 7 bases map to TRBD1. Germline loops: CDR1 ENHRY, CDR2 SYGVKD. CDR3 size: 13 residues. V dropped 10 bases and J dropped 9; count of bases not matched to a gene: 11. CDR3 region: CATTFDRVQKLFF. The CDR3 bases are TGTGCCACCACTTTTGACAGGGTGCAAAAACTGTTTTTT.

V is TRBV14 and J is TRBJ2-1; unclear D gene. Germline V lookup: CDR1 SGHDN, CDR2 FVKESK. This CDR3 region has 16 residues. Trimming shortened V by 4 bases and J by 6 bases, and 19 bases separated the two germline ends. The CDR3 nucleotides are TGTGCCAGCAGCCCCATTTTTTACAATCTCGGCAATGAGCAGTTCTTC. This sequence encodes CASSPIFYNLGNEQFF.

The V call is TRBV30, the J call TRBJ2-5; TRBD1 matches 8 bases. Germline V gene data show CDR1 as GTSNPN and CDR2 as SVGIG (reference sequence). The CDR3 consists of 13 residues. Losses at the gene ends were 2 bases for V and 5 bases for J; bases not matched to a gene: 4. CDR3 in DNA: TGTGCCTGGAGTCGACAGGGGAGGGAGACCCAGTACTTC. Protein: CAWSRQGRETQYF.

The rearrangement links TRBV6-5 to TRBJ1-1, with 7 bases fitting TRBD1. Germline loops: CDR1 MNHEY, CDR2 SVGAGI. The junction had 3 bases not matched to a gene; V was cut back by 11 bases and J by 3 bases. CDR3 length: 11 amino acids. This chain's CDR3 is CAAQGYTEAFF. The CDR3 region has the DNA TGTGCCGCACAGGGGTACACTGAAGCTTTCTTT.